These T cell receptor beta chains were read from a single sample in a study of blood T cell repertoires in COVID-19. The protocol was immunoSEQ multiplex PCR, while the TCRdb copy is restricted to in-frame clones and leaves out a portion. The sample shows about 170,000 clones, 88% of them seen only once. Sequencing was done on a sample of peripheral blood. All receptors derive from a man over 45 who had recovered from COVID-19. The CDR3 runs from the conserved cysteine through the conserved F or W. A D gene is named only where the DNA matches it firmly. Rows may omit the clone size; those that give it use once, few, many or a size class.

>TRBJ1-2|16|NA|once|TRBV4-3
TGCGCCAGCAGCCAAGACCCGGGACAAAAGAACTATGGCTACACCTTC
CASSQDPGQKNYGYTF
>TRBJ1-2|13|NA|few|TRBV5-6
TGTGCCAGCAGCTTCCAGGGGCACTATGGCTACACCTTC
CASSFQGHYGYTF
>TRBJ2-7|15|NA|NA|TRBV3-1/TRBV3-2
TGTGCCAGCAGCCAAGAGAACTACAGGGCCCACGAGCAGTACTTC
CASSQENYRAHEQYF
>TRBJ2-2|14|NA|few|TRBV6-5
TGTGCCAGCAGACCCGGGGAGAACACCGGGGAGCTGTTTTTT
CASRPGENTGELFF
>TRBJ2-1|14|NA|NA|TRBV5-4
TGTGCCAGCAGCTCAAGACTGGCATCGAATGAGCAGTTCTTC
CASSSRLASNEQFF
>TRBJ2-2|18|TRBD2|NA|TRBV9
TGTGCCAGCAGCGTCCTAGCGGGAGGGGTATCGAACACCGGGGAGCTGTTTTTT
CASSVLAGGVSNTGELFF
>TRBJ1-4|12|NA|NA|TRBV2
TGTGCCAGAGGGGCCCCGCGGGAAAAACTGTTTTTT
CARGAPREKLFF
>TRBJ1-1|18|TRBD1|NA|TRBV19
TGTGCCAGTACCCTACTCCCGGGACAGGGTTCCGGGAACACTGAAGCTTTCTTT
CASTLLPGQGSGNTEAFF
>TRBJ1-6|15|NA|once|TRBV5-1
TGCGCCAGCAGCTCGACAACGGTGAGTAGTTCACCCCTCCACTTT
CASSSTTVSSSPLHF
>TRBJ2-2|16|TRBD1|few|TRBV24-1
TGTGCCACCAGTGATTCGATGACAGGGCACACCGGGGAGCTGTTTTTT
CATSDSMTGHTGELFF
>TRBJ2-1|17|NA|NA|TRBV7-3
TGTGCCAGCAGCTTAACCGGAGTTACAAGCTCCTACAATGAGCAGTTCTTC
CASSLTGVTSSYNEQFF
>TRBJ1-1|14|NA|NA|TRBV25-1
TGTGCCAGCAGTGAATGGGCAGAGAACACTGAAGCTTTCTTT
CASSEWAENTEAFF
>TRBJ1-4|16|TRBD1|NA|TRBV11-2
TGTGCCAGCACCCCAGTTGGAGGGACAGGGGATGAAAAACTGTTTTTT
CASTPVGGTGDEKLFF
>TRBJ2-7|15|TRBD1|NA|TRBV30
TGTGCCTGGAGCAAAGGACAGGGGAGCTCCTACGAGCAGTACTTC
CAWSKGQGSSYEQYF
>TRBJ2-3|14|NA|NA|TRBV9
TGTGCCAGCACCCCCGCGAGCCGCACAGATACGCAGTATTTT
CASTPASRTDTQYF
>TRBJ2-1|14|TRBD1|NA|TRBV7-9
TGTGCCAGCAGCCACCTGACAGGGTACAATGAGCAGTTCTTC
CASSHLTGYNEQFF
>TRBJ2-5|14|TRBD1|NA|TRBV25-1
TGTGCCAGCAGTAGCCGACAGGGGCGGGAGACCCAGTACTTC
CASSSRQGRETQYF
>TRBJ2-2|16|TRBD2|NA|TRBV6-2/TRBV6-3
TGTGCCAGCAGCAAGGGACTAGCCTTGAACACCGGGGAGCTGTTTTTT
CASSKGLALNTGELFF
>TRBJ1-5|14|TRBD1|NA|TRBV28
TGTGCCAGCAGTTCCGGACAGGGAAATCAGCCCCAGCATTTT
CASSSGQGNQPQHF
>TRBJ1-1|14|NA|NA|TRBV5-1
TGCGCCAGCAGCTTGGAGTCGCAGGGAGGCGTAGCTTTCTTT
CASSLESQGGVAFF
>TRBJ2-2|13|TRBD2|NA|TRBV19
TGTGCCAGTGGGGGGGCGAACACCGGGGAGCTGTTTTTT
CASGGANTGELFF
>TRBJ1-6|13|TRBD1|NA|TRBV19
TGTGCCAGTCAGGACAGGGGTGGCTCACCCCTCCACTTT
CASQDRGGSPLHF
>TRBJ2-3|13|NA|once|TRBV9
TGTGCCAGCAGCGTATTATCCACAGATACGCAGTATTTT
CASSVLSTDTQYF
>TRBJ2-1|15|TRBD2|NA|TRBV11-2
TGTGCCACAAGACCTGCGGGACTAGTTTACAATGAGCAGTTCTTC
CATRPAGLVYNEQFF
>TRBJ2-2|19|TRBD2|NA|TRBV28
TGTGCCAGCAGTCCGGAGCGGGGGGGCGATACTATGTATCCCGGGGAGCTGTTTTTT
CASSPERGGDTMYPGELFF
>TRBJ2-2|16|NA|NA|TRBV4-1
TGCGCCAGCAGCCAAGAGGCCGGCGGTAACACCGGGGAGCTGTTTTTT
CASSQEAGGNTGELFF
>TRBJ2-6|18|NA|NA|TRBV3-1/TRBV3-2
TGTGCCAGCAGCCAAGATTCGGCCAGAACAGCTGGGGCCAACGTCCTGACTTTC
CASSQDSARTAGANVLTF
>TRBJ2-7|14|NA|NA|TRBV5-1
TGCGCCAGCATCCCAAGCTGTACTGCCTACGAGCAGTACTTC
CASIPSCTAYEQYF
>TRBJ2-7|16|TRBD1|NA|TRBV27
TGTGCCAGCAGTTCCAGGGGGACGGGGATTTCCTACGAGCAGTACTTC
CASSSRGTGISYEQYF
>TRBJ1-4|17|NA|NA|TRBV4-1
TGCGCCAGCAGCCCGCGGATCTCCGGAACAACTAATGAAAAACTGTTTTTT
CASSPRISGTTNEKLFF
>TRBJ2-1|16|TRBD2|NA|TRBV6-5
TGTGCCAGCAGTTACGCTGGACTAGCGGGGGCCAATGAGCAGTTCTTC
CASSYAGLAGANEQFF
>TRBJ2-1|16|TRBD1|few|TRBV6-4
TGTGCCAGCAGTGACGTACCAGGGGGAACCTACAATGAGCAGTTCTTC
CASSDVPGGTYNEQFF
>TRBJ1-1|14|NA|NA|TRBV9
TGTGCCAGCAGCGTAGGGAGCGGGAACACTGAAGCTTTCTTT
CASSVGSGNTEAFF
>TRBJ2-1|16|TRBD2|NA|TRBV7-3
TGTGCCAGCAGCTCCGCGGGACTAGCGGGAAAAGATGAGCAGTTCTTC
CASSSAGLAGKDEQFF
>TRBJ2-7|16|TRBD2|NA|TRBV28
TGTGCCAGCAGACTCAAGACTAGCGGGGGTATTAAAGAGCAGTACTTC
CASRLKTSGGIKEQYF
>TRBJ2-7|14|TRBD1|NA|TRBV5-4
TGTGCCAGCAGCCGCCGGGACAGGGGCCTCGAGCAGTACTTC
CASSRRDRGLEQYF
>TRBJ1-2|11|NA|NA|TRBV28
TGTGCCAGCAGTTTACGGGGAGGCTACACCTTC
CASSLRGGYTF
>TRBJ2-5|13|NA|NA|TRBV19
TGTGCCAGTAGTATCCTCGAGGGCGAGACCCAGTACTTC
CASSILEGETQYF
>TRBJ1-3|13|TRBD1|NA|TRBV5-6
TGTGCCAGCAGCCGACAGGGACCCAACACCATATATTTT
CASSRQGPNTIYF
>TRBJ2-3|15|NA|NA|TRBV6-5
TGTGCCAGCAGAGCTGATCGGAGGGGGCCCGATACGCAGTATTTT
CASRADRRGPDTQYF
>TRBJ1-2|13|TRBD1|NA|TRBV5-4
TGTGCCAGCAGCGTGACAGGGGGGGATGGCTACACCTTC
CASSVTGGDGYTF
>TRBJ1-4|16|TRBD1|NA|TRBV9
TGTGCCAGCAGCACGACAGGGGGCGACCCGGGTGAAAAACTGTTTTTT
CASSTTGGDPGEKLFF
>TRBJ2-1|15|NA|NA|TRBV5-1
TGCGCCAGCAGCGGAAGGGGGAGGGCTGCCCATGAGCAGTTCTTC
CASSGRGRAAHEQFF
>TRBJ2-2|18|TRBD2|few|TRBV7-3
TGTGCCAGCAGCTTAGGGGGTAGCGGGAGGGCCGGAGGCGGGGAGCTGTTTTTT
CASSLGGSGRAGGGELFF
>TRBJ2-3|16|NA|NA|TRBV7-2
TGTGCCAGCAGCTTAGCCTTTGTAGTAGCGACCTATACGCAGTATTTT
CASSLAFVVATYTQYF
>TRBJ2-3|16|TRBD2|NA|TRBV19
TGTGCCAGTAGTCCACCCCTAGCGGTGGGCACAGATACGCAGTATTTT
CASSPPLAVGTDTQYF
>TRBJ2-7|15|TRBD1|NA|TRBV6-5
TGTGCCACCAGGCCCCTAACAGGGGATATCTACGAGCAGTACTTC
CATRPLTGDIYEQYF
>TRBJ2-7|18|NA|NA|TRBV28
TGTGCCAGCAGTTCCGCCTGGGGGCGCGAGGGTTACTCCTACGAGCAGTACTTC
CASSSAWGREGYSYEQYF
>TRBJ2-3|16|NA|NA|TRBV7-2
TGTGCCAGCAGCTTAAGTGGGAGGGGGGACACAGATACGCAGTATTTT
CASSLSGRGDTDTQYF
>TRBJ2-3|16|TRBD2|NA|TRBV7-9
TGTGCCAGCAGCTTAGGCCGGACTAGCGGATCAGATACGCAGTATTTT
CASSLGRTSGSDTQYF